The TCR beta chain described here comes from a study of early T cells in non-severe SARS-CoV-2 infection (dated by TCRdb to the early 2020s). In terms of the full investigation: Bulk RNA from unsorted whole blood was used for TCR sequencing, so alpha and beta chains could not be paired. The full study reports these points: VDJdb matching was skewed toward anti-spike CD8 responses and likely underestimated virus-specific expansions by missing private and CD4 specificities.

The germline V end is reduced by 0 bases and the J end by 3 bases; junction bases left unmatched: 1. CDR1 MGHRA and CDR2 YSYEKL were looked up in the germline V gene. Its CDR3 holds 15 amino acids, cysteine through phenylalanine. The sequence is cut down to CDR3 DNA, 45 bases in frame from base 1. Set within a cohort of healthcare workers in London, UK, this nested case-control study involved weekly PCR testing of nasopharyngeal swabs along with blood sampling. Healthcare workers were enrolled in the week of the UK lockdown, from 23 to 31 March 2020, and were followed every week for up to roughly 16 weeks. This clonotype has ten or more counts. Its target antigen remains unknown. Base quality data are lacking; no much larger clone is found one base away. Libraries were built with 5' RACE. The instrument given in TCRdb is NextSeq 500. To correct for sequencing error and PCR bias, the TCR library protocol tagged individual cDNA molecules with unique molecular identifiers. Sequencing covered both TCR alpha and beta chains, and within each sample the abundances of alpha and beta sequences were tightly co-correlated. The study's own analysis went as follows. Decombinator V4 was used to annotate the V gene, J gene and CDR3 of the TCR sequences. Expanded TCRs were defined as changing significantly between any two time points under a Poisson model with p below 0.0001. TCR abundances were normalised to the total number of TCRs sequenced per sample and expressed as counts per million. TRAV1-2 paired with TRAJ12, TRAJ20 or TRAJ33 defined MAIT TCRs, while TRAV10 paired with TRAJ18 defined iNKT TCRs. VDJdb, accessed on 1 November 2021, was searched for TCRs annotated for CMV, EBV and SARS-CoV-2, and TCRs annotated for more than one antigen were excluded. The public reads were reanalyzed by TCRdb: fastp trimming at Q25, MiXCR alignment, in-frame beta chains only. Every distinct CDR3 protein forms one entry, paired with its most common genes and DNA. The V and J calls shown here were made by TCRdb, not taken from the authors' results. The sample has 76,000 or so distinct CDR3 sequences on record, 11% of them singletons. The ten most abundant clones make up approximately 4.5% of the sample.

Sequencing was performed on whole blood. The receptor chain draws on TRBV4-1 and TRBJ2-7, and 11 junctional nucleotides match TRBD1. The TCR sequence derives from an adult who was a healthcare worker with PCR-confirmed SARS-CoV-2 infection or an uninfected control (not recorded which). The nucleotide sequence is given as TGCGCCAGCAGCCAAGAGGACAGGGGGCTCTACGAGCAGTACTTC. This sequence encodes CASSQEDRGLYEQYF.